What follows are 32 T cell receptor beta chains derived from one specimen sequenced in a study of T cells in Graves' hyperthyroidism and ophthalmopathy. RNA transcripts yielded amplified TCR beta CDR3 regions. The primer set for the first-round RT-PCR of the TCR CDR3 was HTBI. Each CDR3 protein gets one entry after TCRdb re-called the multiplex PCR reads with MiXCR. The sample consists of a few hundred thousand distinct CDR3 sequences, 15% to 20% of them appearing once. Material for sequencing was blood. These receptor sequences come from a middle-aged woman with Graves' ophthalmopathy.

The CDR3 nucleotides read TGTGCCAGCAGTTTACCACAGGGGGCGAATGAGCAGTTCTTC. Its translation is CASSLPQGANEQFF. This chain joins TRBV12-3 or TRBV12-4 and TRBJ2-1; 9 bases align to TRBD1. V gave up 2 bases and J gave up 7 bases; unmatched junction bases: 3. This CDR3 contains 14 residues.

This clonotype was detected many times. V gene TRBV20-1 combines with J gene TRBJ2-7; the D gene is possibly TRBD2 (5 bases). The V and J ends lost 5 bases and 2 bases respectively, with 16 bases between them. Germline V gene sequence: CDR1 DFQATT, CDR2 SNEGSKA (reference sequence). CDR3 length: 14 amino acids. The CDR3 bases are TGCAGTGCTGCCCTAGGCAGCGGAGCCTACGAGCAGTACTTC. Translating gives CSAALGSGAYEQYF.

This clonotype has at least ten counts. The chain is built from TRBV5-1 and TRBJ1-1, with D possibly being TRBD1 (5 bases). V lost 6 bases, J lost 1 base, and 19 bases lay in between. Germline-derived CDR1 and CDR2 are SGHRS and YFSETQ. The CDR3 has 16 amino acids. The CDR3 nucleotides read TGCGCCAGCATACCCGGGGGGGGAGTCGCGAACACTGAAGCTTTCTTT. Its translation: CASIPGGGVANTEAFF.

This clonotype was seen just once. The genes are TRBV4-2 and TRBJ1-1; D not resolved. The CDR3 has 14 residues. V lost 0 bases and J lost 7, with 12 bases in between. Germline V CDR1 and CDR2: LGHNA, YNFKEQ. In DNA form, the CDR3 reads TGTGCCAGCAGCCAAGATCTGGCTCGGGGTGAAGCTTTCTTT. It codes for CASSQDLARGEAFF.

This clonotype came up once. The V call is TRBV12-3 or TRBV12-4, the J call TRBJ1-5; D unresolved. Trimming pared 8 bases from V and 0 bases from J, leaving 14 bases between. This CDR3 is built from 15 residues. CDR3 sequence reads: CASRKSADSNQPQHF. CDR3 DNA: TGTGCCAGCCGAAAGTCCGCCGATAGCAATCAGCCCCAGCATTTT.

This clonotype came up many times. At one boundary the junction diverges from the germline segment, which might be a read error. This chain joins TRBV5-6 and TRBJ2-7; weak D call: TRBD2 (6 bases). CDR3 length: 16 residues. Germline CDR1 SGHDT, CDR2 YYEEEE. DNA for the CDR3: TGTGCCAGCAGCTCACTTTCGGGACTTCGCTCCTACGAGCAATACTTC. Translation gives CASSSLSGLRSYEQYF.

The chain couples TRBV29-1 to TRBJ1-2, with TRBD1 as a possible D gene (5 bases). CDR1 and CDR2 from the germline V gene are SQVTM and ANQGSEA. V gave up 3 bases and J gave up 7 bases, with 12 bases separating them. The CDR3 is 12 residues long. CDR3 in amino acids: CSVDYQGAGYTF. In nucleotides, the CDR3 is TGCAGCGTTGATTATCAGGGAGCTGGCTACACCTTC.

This clonotype was seen only a few times. The rearrangement links TRBV5-1 to TRBJ2-7; 7 bases fit TRBD2. Germline V gene lookup returns CDR1 SGHRS and CDR2 YFSETQ. This CDR3 comprises 14 residues. V trimming: 4 bases; J trimming: 2 bases; junction bases outside the gene matches: 6. The CDR3 DNA follows: TGCGCCAGCAGCCGGGGGGACGCACCCTACGAGCAGTACTTC. This translates into CASSRGDAPYEQYF. Full variable domain (rest looked up from reference TRBV5-1 and TRBJ2-7): KAGVTQTPRYLIKTRGQQVTLSCSPISGHRSVSWYQQTPGQGLQFLFEYFSETQRNKGNFPGRFSGRQFSNSRSEMNVSTLELGDSALYLCASSRGDAPYEQYFGPGTRLTVT.

This clonotype was counted at least ten times. The genes are TRBV5-1 and TRBJ1-2; 7 bases are shared with TRBD1. The CDR3 totals 13 residues. Per germline, CDR1 SGHRS and CDR2 YFSETQ. The V segment lost 4 bases and the J segment 2 bases; nucleotides outside the gene matches: 2. The CDR3 nucleotides are TGCGCCAGCAGCCAGACAGGGAACTATGGCTACACCTTC. It translates to CASSQTGNYGYTF.

This clonotype occurred many times. This rearrangement joins TRBV20-1 to TRBJ1-4, with D possibly being TRBD1 (5 bases). V dropped 7 bases and J dropped 0 bases, with 12 bases sitting between them. The CDR3 has 14 residues. Germline CDR1 and CDR2: DFQATT and SNEGSKA (reference sequence). CDR3 coding DNA: TGCAGTGGGAGGGACGGTGCAACTAATGAAAAACTGTTTTTT. This gives the protein CSGRDGATNEKLFF.

Ten or more counts support this clonotype. The rearrangement uses TRBV2 and TRBJ1-2; 8 bases line up with TRBD1. V lost 10 bases and J lost 0; bases outside the gene matches: 10. The CDR3 totals 15 residues. Per the germline V gene, CDR1 is SNHLY and CDR2 is FYNNEI. The CDR3 DNA sequence: TGTGCCACCAGGGGAGACAGGGGAACTAACTATGGCTACACCTTC. It is translated as CATRGDRGTNYGYTF.

The chain employs TRBV30 and TRBJ2-3; the D is unclear. Trimming took 0 bases from V and 4 from J, leaving 14 bases between them. The germline gives CDR1 GTSNPN, CDR2 SVGIG (reference sequence). The CDR3 covers 15 residues. CDR3 sequence (DNA): TGTGCCTGGAGTGTACACGGGTATGGCGCAGATACGCAGTATTTT. It translates to CAWSVHGYGADTQYF.

The chain employs TRBV4-1 and TRBJ1-4, with 7 bases aligning to TRBD1. Germline loops: CDR1 MGHRA, CDR2 YSYEKL. CDR3 length: 16 residues. J lost 0 bases, V lost 3 bases, and 4 bases had no gene match. DNA of the CDR3: TGCGCCAGCAGCCAGGTCAGGGGGGCAACTAATGAAAAACTGTTTTTT. Translation gives CASSQVRGATNEKLFF.

This clonotype turned up a few times. This chain connects TRBV7-9 to TRBJ1-6; TRBD1 matches at 9 bases. The V gene's germline CDR1 is SEHNR and CDR2 FQNEAQ (reference sequence). With 4 bases clipped from V and 6 bases from J, the junction kept 4 bases outside the gene matches. The CDR3 has 15 residues. The DNA of the CDR3 is TGTGCCAGCAGCTCGGACAGGGGCATTAATTCACCCCTCCACTTT. It is translated as CASSSDRGINSPLHF.

The V and J genes are TRBV20-1 and TRBJ2-5; no clear D. V gave up 5 bases and J gave up 5 bases, with 3 bases separating them. This CDR3 comprises 9 residues. Germline V gene lookup returns CDR1 DFQATT and CDR2 SNEGSKA (reference sequence). The CDR3 here is CSALETQYF. The CDR3 bases are TGCAGTGCTCTGGAGACCCAGTACTTC.

In its sample, this clonotype was seen many times. V is TRBV18 and J is TRBJ2-5, with D perhaps matching TRBD1 or TRBD2 (5 bases each). Trimming cost V 3 bases and J 5 bases, with 19 bases left between them. The V gene's germline CDR1 is KGHSH and CDR2 LQKENI. This CDR3 region has 16 residues. CDR3 nucleotide sequence: TGTGCCAGCTCACCGAGGGGAACAGTCCCTTTGGAGACCCAGTACTTC. It translates to CASSPRGTVPLETQYF.

The chain couples TRBV19 to TRBJ1-1, with D uncertain. The CDR3 is 11 residues long. Trimming stripped 9 bases from V and 4 bases from J, with 9 bases between. The germline V gene has CDR1 LNHDA and CDR2 SQIVND (reference sequence). DNA for the CDR3: TGTGCCAGCCTACTTGGCACTGAAGCTTTCTTT. It encodes CASLLGTEAFF. Full variable domain (missing parts from reference TRBV19 and TRBJ1-1): DGGITQSPKYLFRKEGQNVTLSCEQNLNHDAMYWYRQDPGQGLRLIYYSQIVNDFQKGDIAEGYSVSREKKESFPLTVTSAQKNPTAFYLCASLLGTEAFFGQGTRLTVV.

This clonotype was detected ten times or more. The chain recombines TRBV2 with TRBJ2-1; D might be TRBD1 or TRBD2, each matching 5 bases. V was pared by 6 bases and J by 7 bases, with 13 bases between. This CDR3 has 13 amino acids. The V gene's germline CDR1 is SNHLY and CDR2 FYNNEI. CDR3 protein: CASSSGRTNEQFF. The CDR3 DNA follows: TGTGCCAGCAGCTCGGGACGTACAAATGAGCAGTTCTTC.

This clonotype came up a few times. The chain joins TRBV20-1 to TRBJ1-4, with unresolved D. CDR3 size: 14 residues. The V end lost 7 bases, the J end lost 7 bases, and 19 bases lay between the germline ends. The germline V gene encodes CDR1 DFQATT and CDR2 SNEGSKA (reference sequence). CDR3 sequence (DNA): TGCAGTGTATCCGGAGGGCCCGGAGGTGAAAAACTGTTTTTT. It codes for CSVSGGPGGEKLFF.

This clonotype was counted only a few times. This chain links TRBV9 with TRBJ2-7; 9 nucleotides agree with TRBD1. This CDR3 spans 14 amino acids. J lost 3 bases, V lost 0 bases, and 1 base had no gene match. CDR1 and CDR2 (germline): SGDLS, YYNGEE. Written as DNA, the CDR3 is TGTGCCAGCAGCGTAGGGACAGGGGTCTACGAGCAGTACGTC. Translation gives CASSVGTGVYEQYV.

In this sample, this clonotype turned up many times. The gene calls are TRBV6-1 and TRBJ1-2; D ambiguous. V gave up 2 bases and J gave up 4 bases, with 14 bases separating them. The CDR3 runs to 15 residues. In germline, CDR1 is MNHNS, CDR2 SASEGT. The CDR3 loop reads CASSELAAESYGYTF. The CDR3 DNA follows: TGTGCCAGCAGTGAACTCGCGGCAGAAAGCTATGGCTACACCTTC.

This clonotype was observed many times. The rearrangement uses TRBV2 and TRBJ2-6; no firm D call. The CDR3 is 16 amino acids. Trimming pared 7 bases from V and 0 bases from J, leaving 13 bases between. Germline values: CDR1 SNHLY, CDR2 FYNNEI. The CDR3: CASKSEVNSGANVLTF. The CDR3 DNA reads TGTGCCAGCAAATCCGAAGTGAACTCTGGGGCCAACGTCCTGACTTTC. The entire variable domain, with the rest obtained from reference TRBV2 and TRBJ2-6, is as follows: EPEVTQTPSHQVTQMGQEVILRCVPISNHLYFYWYRQILGQKVEFLVSFYNNEISEKSEIFDDQFSVERPDGSNFTLKIRSTKLEDSAMYFCASKSEVNSGANVLTFGAGSRLTVL.

This clonotype was seen ten or more times. The chain has TRBV7-2 and TRBJ1-5; D call uncertain. The germline gives CDR1 SGHTA, CDR2 FQGNSA. The V end was cut by 5 bases, the J end by 5 bases, with 10 bases between. This CDR3 has 13 residues. CDR3 in amino acids: CASSPQSDQPQHF. CDR3 coding DNA: TGTGCCAGCAGCCCCCAGAGCGATCAGCCCCAGCATTTT. The variable domain in full, with the rest retrieved from reference TRBV7-2 and TRBJ1-5, is GAGVSQSPSNKVTEKGKDVELRCDPISGHTALYWYRQSLGQGLEFLIYFQGNSAPDKSGLPSDRFSAERTGGSVSTLTIQRTQQEDSAVYLCASSPQSDQPQHFGDGTRLSIL.

This clonotype was picked up many times. V usage is TRBV6-1 and J usage is TRBJ1-1, with D hard to call. The CDR3 has 13 amino acids. The germline gives CDR1 MNHNS, CDR2 SASEGT. Trimming took 2 bases from V and 10 from J, leaving 14 bases between them. The CDR3 nucleotides are TGTGCCAGCAGTGAATCCTATAGCTTAGTAGCTTTCTTT. This sequence encodes CASSESYSLVAFF.

The chain recombines TRBV28 with TRBJ2-1; 9 bases align to TRBD2. Trimming took 2 bases from V and 7 from J; bases not matched to a gene: 9. The CDR3 length is 16 residues. Germline loops: CDR1 MDHEN, CDR2 SYDVKM. The CDR3 here is CASSLGASGTTNEQFF. The CDR3 bases are TGTGCCAGCAGTTTAGGGGCTAGCGGGACTACGAATGAGCAGTTCTTC.

The V call is TRBV6-1, the J call TRBJ2-1; D is perhaps TRBD1 (5 bases). The germline V and J ends were trimmed by 3 bases and 2 bases, with 11 bases remaining between them. This CDR3 comprises 15 residues. Germline V gene data show CDR1 as MNHNS and CDR2 as SASEGT. The CDR3 coding sequence is TGTGCCAGCAGTGAGCAGGGTCAGCCCTACAATGAGCAGTTCTTC. Translating it yields CASSEQGQPYNEQFF.

This clonotype was seen many times. The chain links TRBV18 to TRBJ1-6; D gene ambiguous. The CDR3 loop spans 14 amino acids. The ends were cut back, 2 bases at V and 7 bases at J, with 9 bases in the middle. Germline CDR1 and CDR2: KGHSH and LQKENI. This chain's CDR3 is CASSPEVRNSPLHF. The CDR3 nucleotides are TGTGCCAGCTCACCAGAGGTGAGGAATTCACCCCTCCACTTT. The full variable domain, with the rest looked up from reference TRBV18 and TRBJ1-6, is NAGVMQNPRHLVRRRGQEARLRCSPMKGHSHVYWYRQLPEEGLKFMVYLQKENIIDESGMPKERFSAEFPKEGPSILRIQQVVRGDSAAYFCASSPEVRNSPLHFGNGTRLTVT.

This clonotype was counted many times. The rearrangement uses TRBV20-1 and TRBJ2-1, with D possibly TRBD1 on 5 matching bases. The CDR3 has 15 amino acids. Deletions cut 3 bases from V and 6 bases from J, with 18 bases between. Germline-derived CDR1 and CDR2 are DFQATT and SNEGSKA (reference sequence). CDR3 region: CSASSGARPVNEQFF. CDR3 DNA: TGCAGTGCTAGTTCTGGGGCCCGCCCCGTCAATGAGCAGTTCTTC.

This clonotype was observed at least ten times. The chain is built from TRBV6-1 and TRBJ1-1, with 9 nucleotides matching TRBD1. Germline loops: CDR1 MNHNS, CDR2 SASEGT. The CDR3 length is 16 residues. V dropped 5 bases and J dropped 1; count of bases not matched to a gene: 8. The CDR3 loop reads CASSLGQGPGNTEAFF. Here the CDR3 DNA reads TGTGCCAGCAGTCTCGGACAGGGGCCGGGGAACACTGAAGCTTTCTTT.

This chain connects TRBV7-9 to TRBJ1-4; D perhaps matches TRBD1 (6 bases). Germline assignment: CDR1 SEHNR and CDR2 FQNEAQ (reference sequence). The length of the CDR3 is 14 residues. V gave up 6 bases and J gave up 5 bases, with 13 bases separating them. CDR3 DNA: TGTGCCAGCAGTTCTGCGAGGGGGAATGAAAAACTGTTTTTT. Translating gives CASSSARGNEKLFF.

For this clonotype: This CDR3 fails to terminate in the conserved phenylalanine or tryptophan, so it likely reflects a read error. CDR3 residues: CASSPLGLAETQYL. Written as DNA, the CDR3 is TGTGCCAGCAGCCCCCTGGGACTAGCAGAGACCCAGTACCTC. V is TRBV7-2 and J is TRBJ2-5; 9 bases agree with TRBD2. Trimming cost V 5 bases and J 4 bases; bases outside gene matches: 5. The CDR3 contains 14 residues. Germline V gene data show CDR1 as SGHTA and CDR2 as FQGNSA.

This clonotype has a count of ten or more. The V gene is TRBV7-8, the J gene TRBJ2-3, with 10 bases that match TRBD2. Germline V lookup: CDR1 SGHVS, CDR2 FQNEAQ. The CDR3 contains 17 residues. Germline trimming cut 5 bases from V and 0 bases from J; bases unmatched to any gene: 8. The chain's CDR3 is CASSLRTSGASTDTQYF. In DNA, the CDR3 is TGTGCCAGCAGCCTCCGGACTAGCGGAGCTAGCACAGATACGCAGTATTTT.